The sequence of this TCR beta chain was determined in a study of Ad26.COV2.S vaccination and SARS-CoV-2 variants. This clone was seen a handful of times. The repertoire was sequenced with immunoSEQ multiplex PCR; TCRdb's copy has only in-frame clones and lacks some. The sample yields some 340,000 clones, roughly 84% seen once. Treatment meaning: some 20 received Ad26.COV2.S at low or high dose, single or two shots; 5 received placebo; per-sample allocation not given. Samples came from day 63 after the first vaccine or placebo injection. In Boston, the donor was an adult between 18-55 years of age. The sequence was collected from a person aged 18-65 years who received the Ad26.COV2.S COVID-19 vaccine or a placebo. The sample was peripheral blood, taken in a trial of Ad26.COV2.S vaccine versus placebo.

CDR3 sequence (DNA): TGCAGCGTGTCGTGGGACAGCGTCTATGGCTACACCTTC. Protein sequence: CSVSWDSVYGYTF. The chain is built from TRBV29-1 and TRBJ1-2; 7 bases match TRBD1. Trimming at V came to 6 bases and at J to 4 bases, leaving 8 bases not matched to a gene. Germline loops: CDR1 SQVTM, CDR2 ANQGSEA. This CDR3 is 13 amino acids long.